This is a list of T cell receptor beta chains from one sample in a study of blood T cells in healthy people across ages. TCRdb itself ran the 5' RACE reads through MiXCR, one entry per CDR3 protein. The table shows approximately 850,000 distinct CDR3 sequences, with 58% occurring only once. The sample taken for sequencing was blood. The receptors here all came from a man aged 25-45 years in good health. The CDR3 runs from the conserved cysteine through the conserved F or W. The order of the fields is V gene, J gene, CDR3 protein.

v_gene: TRBV2
j_gene: TRBJ1-5
CDR3aa: CASREDRSAGPQHF

v_gene: TRBV7-9
j_gene: TRBJ2-1
CDR3aa: CASSFIGGEQFF

v_gene: TRBV11-1
j_gene: TRBJ2-5
CDR3aa: CASSLPNQETQYF

v_gene: TRBV15
j_gene: TRBJ2-1
CDR3aa: CATSRGFGKGNEQFF

v_gene: TRBV6-6
j_gene: TRBJ2-5
CDR3aa: CASNRGDEETQYF

v_gene: TRBV20-1
j_gene: TRBJ2-3
CDR3aa: CSASLVLTDTQYF

v_gene: TRBV6-5
j_gene: TRBJ1-2
CDR3aa: CASRKRGEEGGYTF

v_gene: TRBV27
j_gene: TRBJ2-2
CDR3aa: CASSQGTGPIVTGELFF

v_gene: TRBV5-1
j_gene: TRBJ2-4
CDR3aa: CASSFHTGPDLAKNIQYF

v_gene: TRBV10-3
j_gene: TRBJ1-1
CDR3aa: CAISVQGANTEAFF

v_gene: TRBV5-1
j_gene: TRBJ2-3
CDR3aa: CASSKGVASTDTQYF

v_gene: TRBV7-8
j_gene: TRBJ2-1
CDR3aa: CASSLELAGAIRGPNEQFF

v_gene: TRBV20-1
j_gene: -
CDR3aa: CSAGEARLVETQYF

v_gene: TRBV7-8
j_gene: -
CDR3aa: CASSLGTSRRETQYF